This T cell receptor (beta chain) is drawn from a study of Ad26.COV2.S vaccination and SARS-CoV-2 variants. Study details: Ad26.COV2.S given intramuscularly, once or twice 56 days apart.

Some clones are missing from TCRdb's copy, which holds only in-frame ones; the method was immunoSEQ multiplex PCR. This table holds about 680,000 clones, roughly 90% found once. The junction had 12 bases not matched to a gene; V was cut back by 4 bases and J by 8 bases. The length of the CDR3 is 16 residues. Germline loops: CDR1 SGHNT, CDR2 YYREEE (reference sequence). Details on this clone: Its specificity is unknown.

The study, taken as a whole, reports: Post-vaccination spike-specific CD8+ and CD4+ T cell responses reportedly had substantial breadth.

The sample's treatment: roughly 19 received Ad26.COV2.S at low or high dose, single or two shots; about 5 received placebo; per-sample allocation not given. Sampling happened 63 days after the first vaccine or placebo injection. The sequenced sample was peripheral blood, obtained in a trial of Ad26.COV2.S vaccine versus placebo. The V call is TRBV5-4, the J call TRBJ1-6, with TRBD1 identical over 7 bases. The receptor comes from a person between 18 and 65 years old who received the Ad26.COV2.S COVID-19 vaccine or a placebo. The CDR3 DNA reads as TGTGCCAGCAGCCTCCCGGGCAGGGGGAGAGATTCACCCCTCCACTTT. It specifies CASSLPGRGRDSPLHF.